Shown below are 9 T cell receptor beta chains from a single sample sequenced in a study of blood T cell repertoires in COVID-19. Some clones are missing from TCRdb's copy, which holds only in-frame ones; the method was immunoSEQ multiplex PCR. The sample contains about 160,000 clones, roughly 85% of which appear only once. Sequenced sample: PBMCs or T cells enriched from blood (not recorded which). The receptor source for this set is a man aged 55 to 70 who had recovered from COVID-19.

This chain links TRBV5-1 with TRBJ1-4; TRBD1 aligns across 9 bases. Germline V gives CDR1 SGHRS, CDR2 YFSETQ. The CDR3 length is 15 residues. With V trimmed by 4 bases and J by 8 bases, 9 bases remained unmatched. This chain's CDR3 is CASSPAGTGSEKLFF. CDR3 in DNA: TGCGCCAGCAGCCCAGCCGGGACAGGGAGCGAAAAACTGTTTTTT.

In DNA, the CDR3 is TGTGCCAGCTCACCTTTGGACAGGCAAGGCGCCTACAATGAGCAGTTCTTC. This gives the protein CASSPLDRQGAYNEQFF. The chain links TRBV18 to TRBJ2-1; 7 nucleotides line up with TRBD1. Germline assignment: CDR1 KGHSH and CDR2 LQKENI. J was trimmed by 2 bases and V by 3 bases; bases with no gene match: 10. The CDR3 is 17 residues long.

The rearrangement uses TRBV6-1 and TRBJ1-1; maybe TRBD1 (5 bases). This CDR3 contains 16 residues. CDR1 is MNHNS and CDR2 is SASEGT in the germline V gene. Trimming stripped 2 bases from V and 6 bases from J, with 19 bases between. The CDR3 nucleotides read TGTGCCAGCAGTGAAACAGCAGGGCTTCCTCTGTCTGAAGCTTTCTTT. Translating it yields CASSETAGLPLSEAFF.

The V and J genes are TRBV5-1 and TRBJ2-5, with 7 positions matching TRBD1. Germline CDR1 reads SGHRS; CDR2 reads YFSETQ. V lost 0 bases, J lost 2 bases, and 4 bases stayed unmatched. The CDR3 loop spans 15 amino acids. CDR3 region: CASSLEQGHQETQYF. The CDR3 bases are TGCGCCAGCAGCTTGGAACAGGGGCATCAAGAGACCCAGTACTTC.

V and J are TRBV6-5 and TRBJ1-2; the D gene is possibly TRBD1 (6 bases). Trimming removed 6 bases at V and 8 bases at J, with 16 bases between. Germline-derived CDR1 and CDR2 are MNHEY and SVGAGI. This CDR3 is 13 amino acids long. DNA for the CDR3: TGTGCCAGCAGGGGATCCAGGACAGCGGGCTACACCTTC. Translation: CASRGSRTAGYTF.

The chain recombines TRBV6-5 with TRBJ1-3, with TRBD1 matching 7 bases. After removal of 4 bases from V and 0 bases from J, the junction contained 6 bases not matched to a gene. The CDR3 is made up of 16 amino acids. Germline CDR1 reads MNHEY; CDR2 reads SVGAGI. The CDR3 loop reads CASSSSAGGSGNTIYF. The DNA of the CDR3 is TGTGCCAGCAGTTCCTCGGCAGGGGGCTCTGGAAACACCATATATTTT.

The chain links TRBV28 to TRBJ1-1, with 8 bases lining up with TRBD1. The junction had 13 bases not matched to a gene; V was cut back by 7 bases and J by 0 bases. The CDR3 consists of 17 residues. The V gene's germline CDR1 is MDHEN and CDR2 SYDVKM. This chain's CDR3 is CASTLLGTGFLNTEAFF. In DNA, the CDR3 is TGTGCCAGCACTCTATTAGGGACAGGTTTTTTGAACACTGAAGCTTTCTTT.

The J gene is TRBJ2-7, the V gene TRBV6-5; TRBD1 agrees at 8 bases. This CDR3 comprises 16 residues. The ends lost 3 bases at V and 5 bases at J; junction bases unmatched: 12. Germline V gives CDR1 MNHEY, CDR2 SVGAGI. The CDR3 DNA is TGTGCCAGCAGTTATTTCACCGACAGGGGCAGCGACGAGCAGTACTTC. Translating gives CASSYFTDRGSDEQYF.

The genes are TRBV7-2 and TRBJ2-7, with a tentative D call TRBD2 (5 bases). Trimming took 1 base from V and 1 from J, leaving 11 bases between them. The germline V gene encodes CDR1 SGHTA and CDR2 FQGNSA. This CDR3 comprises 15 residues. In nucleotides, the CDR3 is TGTGCCAGCAGCTTAGACGGGTGGAGGTCCTACGAGCAGTACTTC. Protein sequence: CASSLDGWRSYEQYF.